Following are 19 T cell receptor beta chains from one sample sequenced in a study of blood T cell repertoires in COVID-19. Only in-frame clones appear in the TCRdb table, and some are missing; sequencing was by immunoSEQ multiplex PCR. The sample records 210,000 or so clones, over 75% being singletons. The sequenced material came from peripheral blood. The receptor set was obtained from a human donor in a cohort sampled during active COVID-19.

This clone occurred once. The J gene is TRBJ2-5, the V gene TRBV3-1 (or the pseudogene TRBV3-2); D is perhaps TRBD2 (5 bases). CDR3 length: 17 residues. Germline V lookup: CDR1 LGHDT, CDR2 YNNKEL (reference sequence). With 0 bases removed from V and 3 bases from J, the gap between germline ends came to 17 bases. The CDR3 here is CASSQEVGSLEKETQYF. The CDR3 coding sequence is TGTGCCAGCAGCCAAGAGGTGGGGTCACTAGAAAAAGAGACCCAGTACTTC.

V usage is TRBV4-2 and J usage is TRBJ2-2; TRBD2 matches 9 bases. The germline CDR1 and CDR2 sequences are LGHNA and YNFKEQ. CDR3 length: 18 residues. Germline trimming cut 0 bases from V and 0 bases from J; bases unmatched to any gene: 5. The DNA for the CDR3 is TGTGCCAGCAGCCAAGATGCGACTAGCGGCGCGAACACCGGGGAGCTGTTTTTT. Its translation: CASSQDATSGANTGELFF.

The V gene is TRBV9, the J gene TRBJ2-7; 7 bases line up with TRBD1. The trim removed 0 bases at V and 5 bases at J, leaving 8 bases unmatched. CDR3 length equals 15 residues. The V gene's germline CDR1 is SGDLS and CDR2 YYNGEE. The CDR3 sequence is CASSVGPGGVHEQYF. CDR3 sequence (DNA): TGTGCCAGCAGCGTAGGTCCAGGGGGTGTACACGAGCAGTACTTC.

This rearrangement joins TRBV4-1 to TRBJ1-5; 10 bases match TRBD1. Trimming took 4 bases from V and 4 from J; bases not matched to a gene: 10. Germline assignment: CDR1 MGHRA and CDR2 YSYEKL. The CDR3 length is 17 residues. The CDR3 DNA follows: TGCGCCAGCAGCCTTCACGGCGGGACAGGGGTGAATCAGCCCCAGCATTTT. Translating gives CASSLHGGTGVNQPQHF.

This clone has only a few counts. The genes are TRBV27 and TRBJ2-1, with TRBD1 matching over 8 bases. Germline V lookup: CDR1 MNHEY, CDR2 SMNVEV (reference sequence). This CDR3 has 15 residues. J was trimmed by 10 bases and V by 5 bases; bases with no gene match: 13. DNA of the CDR3: TGTGCCAGCAGTGGAGGATCAGGGGGCCTACGAGAGCAGTTCTTC. It translates to CASSGGSGGLREQFF.

CDR3 nucleotide sequence: TGTGCCAGCAGCTTAGCGCGCTGGGGACAGTTAAACACCGGGGAGCTGTTTTTT. It codes for CASSLARWGQLNTGELFF. This rearrangement joins TRBV11-1 to TRBJ2-2, with 7 bases lining up with TRBD1. This CDR3 has 18 residues. Looked up from germline, CDR1 is SGHAT and CDR2 is FQDESV (reference sequence). V lost 0 bases and J lost 2; bases outside the gene matches: 9.

The rearrangement uses TRBV6-5 and TRBJ1-5, with D possibly matching TRBD1 (6 bases). The V end was cut by 7 bases, the J end by 1 base, with 11 bases between. Germline lookup yields CDR1 MNHEY and CDR2 SVGAGI. This CDR3 is built from 14 residues. The CDR3 region is CASNPGQSNQPQHF. The CDR3 nucleotides are TGTGCCAGCAACCCGGGACAAAGCAATCAGCCCCAGCATTTT.

The chain uses TRBV28 and TRBJ2-7, with D possibly matching TRBD2 (5 bases). Trimming stripped 5 bases from V and 2 bases from J, with 13 bases between. Germline-derived CDR1 and CDR2 are MDHEN and SYDVKM. This CDR3 spans 14 amino acids. The CDR3 protein is CASSPHFGTYEQYF. The CDR3 DNA sequence: TGTGCCAGCAGTCCCCACTTCGGGACCTACGAGCAGTACTTC.

CDR3 DNA sequence: TGTGCCAGCAGTTTAGGCAGAAACTCTGGAAACACCATATATTTT. As protein: CASSLGRNSGNTIYF. The chain couples TRBV27 to TRBJ1-3, with D hard to call. CDR3 length equals 15 residues. Trimming stripped 2 bases from V and 0 bases from J, with 8 bases between. Germline V lookup: CDR1 MNHEY, CDR2 SMNVEV (reference sequence).

The CDR3 spells CASSGPGQDRQYF. The CDR3, as DNA: TGTGCCAGCAGTGGCCCGGGACAGGATAGGCAGTACTTC. The chain uses TRBV2 and TRBJ2-7, with 8 bases fitting TRBD1. V gave up 4 bases and J gave up 9 bases; unmatched junction bases: 8. Germline V gene sequence: CDR1 SNHLY, CDR2 FYNNEI. The CDR3 length is 13 residues.

V and J are TRBV28 and TRBJ2-2, with TRBD1 matching 11 bases. CDR3 size: 21 residues. Germline-derived CDR1 and CDR2 are MDHEN and SYDVKM. V shed 5 bases, J shed 1 base, and the junction held 18 bases outside the gene matches. In DNA form, the CDR3 reads TGTGCCAGCAGTCTCAGGGGCCCGGGACAGGGGGTGACCTTGAACACCGGGGAGCTGTTTTTT. Translation gives CASSLRGPGQGVTLNTGELFF.

CDR3 nucleotide sequence: TGTGCCAGCAGCCCCCCGGGACGGAGAACCGGGGGGCAGTTCTTC. Translated, it gives CASSPPGRRTGGQFF. This chain links TRBV28 with TRBJ2-1; maybe TRBD2 (6 bases). Germline V gives CDR1 MDHEN, CDR2 SYDVKM. The V end was cut by 6 bases, the J end by 12 bases, with 24 bases between. This CDR3 region has 15 residues. Combining the CDR3 with reference TRBV28 and TRBJ2-1 gives the whole variable domain DVKVTQSSRYLVKRTGEKVFLECVQDMDHENMFWYRQDPGLGLRLIYFSYDVKMKEKGDIPEGYSVSREKKERFSLILESASTNQTSMYLCASSPPGRRTGGQFFGPGTRLTVL.

V usage is TRBV9 and J usage is TRBJ2-3; 7 nucleotides agree with TRBD2. Germline loops: CDR1 SGDLS, CDR2 YYNGEE. The CDR3 spans 19 residues. The V and J ends lost 3 bases and 6 bases, in that order; junction bases with no gene match: 22. This chain's CDR3 is CASSGPLPGRESKWDTQYF. DNA of the CDR3: TGTGCCAGCAGCGGACCCCTGCCCGGGCGGGAGAGCAAATGGGATACGCAGTATTTT.

The chain links TRBV2 to TRBJ2-7; D is possibly TRBD1 (6 bases). The CDR3 loop spans 13 amino acids. V lost 11 bases and J 7 bases, leaving 21 bases between the germline ends. Germline V gene sequence: CDR1 SNHLY, CDR2 FYNNEI. This CDR3 reads CAVWTDTTREQYF. In nucleotides, the CDR3 is TGTGCCGTCTGGACAGACACTACGAGGGAGCAGTACTTC.

The chain couples TRBV9 to TRBJ2-2; the match to TRBD1 covers 7 bases. CDR1 and CDR2 from the germline V gene are SGDLS and YYNGEE. V dropped 0 bases and J dropped 6; count of bases not matched to a gene: 11. This CDR3 comprises 17 residues. CDR3 sequence (DNA): TGTGCCAGCAGCGTAGTTCGAGGGGGCGCGAAGGCCGGGGAGCTGTTTTTT. This encodes CASSVVRGGAKAGELFF. The complete variable domain, with remaining parts taken from reference TRBV9 and TRBJ2-2, reads DSGVTQTPKHLITATGQRVTLRCSPRSGDLSVYWYQQSLDQGLQFLIQYYNGEERAKGNILERFSAQQFPDLHSELNLSSLELGDSALYFCASSVVRGGAKAGELFFGEGSRLTVL.

V and J are TRBV5-5 and TRBJ1-3, with D possibly matching TRBD1 (6 bases). This CDR3 comprises 15 residues. Germline CDR1 SGHKS, CDR2 YYEKEE (reference sequence). V was cut by 0 bases and J by 0 bases, with 7 bases left in between. The CDR3 DNA is TGTGCCAGCAGCTTGGTAGGGGGCTCTGGAAACACCATATATTTT. It codes for CASSLVGGSGNTIYF.

The DNA for the CDR3 is TGCGCCAGCAGCTTGGTGGGAACTAGCGGGAAGGTTCAGTTCTTC. Its protein product is CASSLVGTSGKVQFF. The gene calls are TRBV5-1 and TRBJ2-1; 10 nucleotides line up with TRBD2. V lost 0 bases to trimming and J lost 13 bases; unmatched junction nucleotides: 10. Germline CDR1 and CDR2: SGHRS and YFSETQ. This CDR3 is built from 15 residues.

V and J are TRBV28 and TRBJ2-7; no reliable D call. Germline CDR1 reads MDHEN; CDR2 reads SYDVKM. There are 15 residues in the CDR3. Trimming took 1 base from V and 0 from J, leaving 10 bases between them. CDR3 in amino acids: CASSLSVGGSYEQYF. For the CDR3, the DNA is TGTGCCAGCAGTTTATCCGTCGGTGGCTCCTACGAGCAGTACTTC. Drawing the rest from reference TRBV28 and TRBJ2-7, the complete variable domain is DVKVTQSSRYLVKRTGEKVFLECVQDMDHENMFWYRQDPGLGLRLIYFSYDVKMKEKGDIPEGYSVSREKKERFSLILESASTNQTSMYLCASSLSVGGSYEQYFGPGTRLTVT.

The chain couples TRBV19 to TRBJ1-4, with 9 bases identical to TRBD1. The CDR3 is 13 amino acids. Germline lookup yields CDR1 LNHDA and CDR2 SQIVND (reference sequence). The J segment lost 8 bases and the V segment lost 6 bases, leaving 4 bases of the junction unmatched. CDR3 coding DNA: TGTGCCAGTAGCGGACAGGGGAGAGAAAAACTGTTTTTT. Protein sequence: CASSGQGREKLFF.